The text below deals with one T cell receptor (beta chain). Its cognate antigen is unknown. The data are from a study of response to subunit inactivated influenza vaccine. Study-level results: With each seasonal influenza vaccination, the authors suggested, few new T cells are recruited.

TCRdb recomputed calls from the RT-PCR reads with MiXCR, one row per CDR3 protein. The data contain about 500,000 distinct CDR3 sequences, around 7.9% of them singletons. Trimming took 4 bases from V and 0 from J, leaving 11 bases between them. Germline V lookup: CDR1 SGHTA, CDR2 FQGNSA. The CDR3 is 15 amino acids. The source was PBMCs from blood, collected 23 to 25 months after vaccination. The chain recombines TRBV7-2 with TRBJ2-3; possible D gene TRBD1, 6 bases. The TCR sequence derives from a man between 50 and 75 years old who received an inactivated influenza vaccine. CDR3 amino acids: CASSSHRASTDTQYF. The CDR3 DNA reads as TGTGCCAGCAGCTCGCACAGGGCTAGCACAGATACGCAGTATTTT.